This T cell receptor beta chain was found in a study of technical replicates of blood from a handful of donors. Some clones are missing from TCRdb's copy, which holds only in-frame ones; the method was immunoSEQ multiplex PCR. The sample contains some 74,000 clones, around 89% of which appear only once. Germline lookup yields CDR1 SGHAT and CDR2 FQNNGV. This CDR3 comprises 14 residues. V dropped 4 bases and J dropped 4 bases, with 11 bases sitting between them. The receptor's source is a human donor in good health. This rearrangement joins TRBV11-2 to TRBJ2-1, with D perhaps TRBD2 (6 bases). Sequencing input: T cells isolated from PBMCs. CDR3: CASSSSSGYNEQFF. The CDR3 DNA sequence: TGTGCCAGCAGCTCTAGTAGCGGATACAATGAGCAGTTCTTC.